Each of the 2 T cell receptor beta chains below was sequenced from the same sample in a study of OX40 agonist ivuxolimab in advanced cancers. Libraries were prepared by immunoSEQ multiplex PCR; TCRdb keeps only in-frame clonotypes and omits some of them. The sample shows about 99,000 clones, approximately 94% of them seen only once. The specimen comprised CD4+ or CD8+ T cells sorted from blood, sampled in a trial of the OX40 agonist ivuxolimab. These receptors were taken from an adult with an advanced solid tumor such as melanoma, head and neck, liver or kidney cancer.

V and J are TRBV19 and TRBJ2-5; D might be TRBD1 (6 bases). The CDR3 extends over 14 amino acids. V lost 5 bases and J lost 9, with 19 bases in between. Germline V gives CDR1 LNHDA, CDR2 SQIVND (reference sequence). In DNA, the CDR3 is TGTGCCAGTAGTCCCACAGGGCCTGGTCTGGCCCAGTACTTC. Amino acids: CASSPTGPGLAQYF.

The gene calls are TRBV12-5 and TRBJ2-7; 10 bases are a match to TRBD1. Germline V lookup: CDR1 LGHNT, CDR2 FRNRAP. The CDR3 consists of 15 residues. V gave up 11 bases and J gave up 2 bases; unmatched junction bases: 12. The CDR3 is CASTTGTGVPYEQYF. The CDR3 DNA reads TGTGCTTCTACTACCGGGACAGGGGTTCCCTACGAGCAGTACTTC.